Shown below are 12 T cell receptor beta chains from a single sample sequenced in a study of cytomegalovirus exposure and HLA in healthy donors. Sequenced by immunoSEQ multiplex PCR; TCRdb stores in-frame clones only, minus some. The data show about 54,000 clones, roughly nine tenths seen once. The sequenced material came from PBMCs. Every receptor here comes from a woman under 30 in good health and CMV-seropositive.

The gene calls are TRBV12-5 and TRBJ1-5, with 12 bases fitting TRBD1. Germline trimming cut 2 bases from V and 5 bases from J; bases unmatched to any gene: 4. CDR3 length equals 16 residues. Germline values: CDR1 LGHNT, CDR2 FRNRAP. The DNA for the CDR3 is TGTGCTAGTGGTTTGCCGGGACAGGGGGCTTATCAGCCCCAGCATTTT. Amino acid sequence: CASGLPGQGAYQPQHF. Drawing the rest from reference TRBV12-5 and TRBJ1-5, the complete variable domain is DARVTQTPRHKVTEMGQEVTMRCQPILGHNTVFWYRQTMMQGLELLAYFRNRAPLDDSGMPKDRFSAEMPDATLATLKIQPSEPRDSAVYFCASGLPGQGAYQPQHFGDGTRLSIL.

The V and J genes are TRBV4-3 and TRBJ1-2; D call uncertain. The CDR3 is 17 amino acids. Germline V gene data show CDR1 as LGHNA and CDR2 as YSLEER. Trimming cost V 0 bases and J 3 bases, with 17 bases left between them. The CDR3 DNA reads as TGCGCCAGCAGCCAAGAACTCTACCGGTGGAGGGACTATGGCTACACCTTC. The encoded protein is CASSQELYRWRDYGYTF.

This chain joins TRBV27 and TRBJ2-1; TRBD1 might be the D (6 bases). The CDR3 extends over 17 amino acids. V was trimmed by 5 bases and J by 0 bases, leaving 17 bases between them. Germline V lookup: CDR1 MNHEY, CDR2 SMNVEV (reference sequence). CDR3 loop: CASSPSGRDTSYNEQFF. DNA of the CDR3: TGTGCCAGCAGTCCTTCGGGACGGGACACCTCCTACAATGAGCAGTTCTTC.

The chain recombines TRBV28 with TRBJ2-7, with a tentative D call TRBD1 (5 bases). Trimming cost V 7 bases and J 0 bases, with 16 bases left between them. Germline loops: CDR1 MDHEN, CDR2 SYDVKM. This CDR3 region has 15 residues. CDR3 sequence reads: CASILRVESSYEQYF. The CDR3 DNA reads TGTGCCAGCATCCTCAGGGTGGAAAGCTCCTACGAGCAGTACTTC.

The V call is TRBV4-1, the J call TRBJ2-5; perhaps TRBD1 as D (6 bases). The germline CDR1 and CDR2 sequences are MGHRA and YSYEKL. Trimming took off 3 bases at V and 2 bases at J, with 10 bases between the two ends. The length of the CDR3 is 14 residues. DNA of the CDR3: TGCGCCAGCAGCCAGACAGGTCCACAAGAGACCCAGTACTTC. This codes for CASSQTGPQETQYF.

V usage is TRBV10-3 and J usage is TRBJ2-1; 8 nucleotides line up with TRBD1. This CDR3 region has 15 residues. Trimming at V came to 3 bases and at J to 7 bases, leaving 8 bases not matched to a gene. Looked up from germline, CDR1 is ENHRY and CDR2 is SYGVKD. Here the CDR3 reads CAISDNRGNTNEQFF. The CDR3 coding sequence is TGTGCCATCAGTGATAACAGGGGGAATACAAATGAGCAGTTCTTC.

V is TRBV15 and J is TRBJ2-2, with D possibly being TRBD1 (5 bases). Germline CDR1 reads LNHNV; CDR2 reads YYDKDF (reference sequence). The CDR3 is 16 amino acids. Trimming took 4 bases from V and 4 from J, leaving 16 bases between them. This chain's CDR3 is CATSIGWGQGTGELFF. The DNA for the CDR3 is TGTGCCACCAGCATCGGTTGGGGCCAGGGCACCGGGGAGCTGTTTTTT.

This clone was seen a handful of times. The rearrangement joins TRBV6-5 to TRBJ1-2; D might be TRBD1 (5 bases). Germline V gene lookup returns CDR1 MNHEY and CDR2 SVGAGI. The CDR3 spans 14 residues. V was shortened by 0 bases and J by 8 bases, with 13 bases between the two germline ends. In DNA, the CDR3 is TGTGCCAGCAGTTACTCGGGGGGGGGACGCGGCTACACCTTC. Its protein is CASSYSGGGRGYTF.

The V call is TRBV5-6, the J call TRBJ1-4, with D tentatively TRBD1 (6 bases). This CDR3 comprises 15 residues. V was clipped by 4 bases and J by 7 bases, with 17 bases between them. Germline V CDR1 and CDR2: SGHDT, YYEEEE. CDR3 sequence reads: CASSLQGLRGEKLFF. The CDR3 nucleotides read TGTGCCAGCAGCCTACAGGGTCTTCGGGGTGAAAAACTGTTTTTT.

The chain is built from TRBV6-5 and TRBJ1-3; possibly TRBD1 for D (6 bases). The CDR3 loop spans 15 amino acids. Trimming took 5 bases from V and 5 from J, leaving 16 bases between them. CDR1 MNHEY and CDR2 SVGAGI come from the germline V gene. The CDR3 loop is CASSHRTAKRNTIYF. CDR3 coding DNA: TGTGCCAGCAGTCATAGGACAGCGAAAAGAAACACCATATATTTT.

The chain couples TRBV10-3 to TRBJ1-1; TRBD1 is a possible D gene (5 bases). This CDR3 has 16 amino acids. Trimming took off 6 bases at V and 0 bases at J, with 17 bases between the two ends. Germline-derived CDR1 and CDR2 are ENHRY and SYGVKD. CDR3 sequence reads: CAISGDSPGLNTEAFF. DNA of the CDR3: TGTGCCATCAGCGGAGACTCCCCAGGGCTGAACACTGAAGCTTTCTTT.

This chain uses TRBV4-2 with TRBJ1-5, with 8 bases matching TRBD1. The germline gives CDR1 LGHNA, CDR2 YNFKEQ. The CDR3 extends over 15 amino acids. V trimming: 4 bases; J trimming: 0 bases; junction bases outside the gene matches: 2. In DNA, the CDR3 is TGTGCCAGCAGCCCAGACAGGGGTAGCAATCAGCCCCAGCATTTT. Amino acid sequence: CASSPDRGSNQPQHF.